A single T cell receptor beta chain is shown here with its context. This specimen belongs to a study of identical twins. TCRdb fed the 5' RACE reads into MiXCR, producing one record per CDR3 protein. Of about 390,000 distinct CDR3 sequences in the sample, roughly 10% were seen once. This CDR3 comprises 16 residues. Germline V lookup: CDR1 GTSNPN, CDR2 SVGIG (reference sequence). The V gene end was trimmed by 2 bases and the J gene end by 6 bases; junction bases not matched to a gene: 14. The clonotype was recovered from a woman in her forties or fifties in good health. The chain employs TRBV30 and TRBJ2-3; 7 bases match TRBD1. The sequenced sample was naive T cells sorted from blood. CDR3 loop: CAWSPWDRGHVDTQYF. The CDR3 DNA follows: TGTGCCTGGAGTCCCTGGGATAGGGGGCATGTGGATACGCAGTATTTT.